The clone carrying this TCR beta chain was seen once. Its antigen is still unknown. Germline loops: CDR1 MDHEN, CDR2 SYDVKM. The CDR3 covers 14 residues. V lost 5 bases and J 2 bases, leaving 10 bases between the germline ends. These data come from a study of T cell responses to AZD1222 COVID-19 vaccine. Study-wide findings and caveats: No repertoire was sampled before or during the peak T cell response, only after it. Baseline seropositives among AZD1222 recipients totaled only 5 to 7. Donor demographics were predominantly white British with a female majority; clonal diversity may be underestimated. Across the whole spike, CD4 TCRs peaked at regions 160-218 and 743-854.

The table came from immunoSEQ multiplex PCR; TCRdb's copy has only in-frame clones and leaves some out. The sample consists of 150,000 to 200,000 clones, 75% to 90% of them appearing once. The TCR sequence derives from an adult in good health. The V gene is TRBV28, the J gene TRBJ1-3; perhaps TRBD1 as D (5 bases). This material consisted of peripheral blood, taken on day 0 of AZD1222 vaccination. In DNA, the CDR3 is TGTGCCAGCAGTCCGGGGGGGACTGGAAACACCATATATTTT. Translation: CASSPGGTGNTIYF.